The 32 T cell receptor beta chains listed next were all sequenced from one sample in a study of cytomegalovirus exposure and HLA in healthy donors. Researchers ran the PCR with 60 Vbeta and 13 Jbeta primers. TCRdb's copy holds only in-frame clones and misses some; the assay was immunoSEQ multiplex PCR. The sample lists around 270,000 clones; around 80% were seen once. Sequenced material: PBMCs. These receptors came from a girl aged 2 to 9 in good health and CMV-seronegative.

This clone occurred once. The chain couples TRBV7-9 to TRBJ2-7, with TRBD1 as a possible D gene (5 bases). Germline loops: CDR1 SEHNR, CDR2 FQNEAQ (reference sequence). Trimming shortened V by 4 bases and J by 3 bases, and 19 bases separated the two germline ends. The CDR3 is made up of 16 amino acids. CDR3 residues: CASSSLGVHSVYEQYF. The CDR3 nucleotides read TGTGCCAGCAGCTCCTTAGGGGTCCACTCCGTCTACGAGCAGTACTTC. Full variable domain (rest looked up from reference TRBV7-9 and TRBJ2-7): DTGVSQNPRHKITKRGQNVTFRCDPISEHNRLYWYRQTLGQGPEFLTYFQNEAQLEKSRLLSDRFSAERPKGSFSTLEIQRTEQGDSAMYLCASSSLGVHSVYEQYFGPGTRLTVT.

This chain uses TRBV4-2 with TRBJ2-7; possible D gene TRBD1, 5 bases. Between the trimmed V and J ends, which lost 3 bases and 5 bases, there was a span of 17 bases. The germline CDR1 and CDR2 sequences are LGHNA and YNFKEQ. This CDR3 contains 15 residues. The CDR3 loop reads CASSHLKGVRNEQYF. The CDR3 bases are TGTGCCAGCAGCCACCTTAAAGGGGTTAGGAACGAGCAGTACTTC.

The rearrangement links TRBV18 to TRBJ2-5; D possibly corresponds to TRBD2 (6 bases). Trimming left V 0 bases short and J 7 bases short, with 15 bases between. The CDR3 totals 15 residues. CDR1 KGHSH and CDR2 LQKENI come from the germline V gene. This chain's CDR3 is CASSPPLGGTGTQYF. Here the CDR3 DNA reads TGTGCCAGCTCACCACCGCTCGGGGGAACAGGGACCCAGTACTTC.

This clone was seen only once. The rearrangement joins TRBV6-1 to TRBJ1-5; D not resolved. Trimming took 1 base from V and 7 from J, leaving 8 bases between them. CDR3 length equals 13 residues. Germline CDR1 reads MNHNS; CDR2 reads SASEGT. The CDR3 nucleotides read TGTGCCAGCAGTGAAGATGGAGTGCAGCCCCAGCATTTT. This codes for CASSEDGVQPQHF.

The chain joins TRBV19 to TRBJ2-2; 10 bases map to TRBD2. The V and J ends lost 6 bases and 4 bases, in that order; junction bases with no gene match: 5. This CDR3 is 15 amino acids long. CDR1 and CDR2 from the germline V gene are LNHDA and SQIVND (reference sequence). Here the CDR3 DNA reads TGTGCCAGTAGCCCTTCTAGCGGGAGCACCGGGGAGCTGTTTTTT. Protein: CASSPSSGSTGELFF.

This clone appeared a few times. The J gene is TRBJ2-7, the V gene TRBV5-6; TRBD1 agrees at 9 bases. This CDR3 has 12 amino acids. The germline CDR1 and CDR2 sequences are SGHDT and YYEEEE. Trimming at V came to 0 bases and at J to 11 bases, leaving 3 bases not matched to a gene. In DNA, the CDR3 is TGTGCCAGCAGCTTGGACAGGGGGCGAGAGTACTTC. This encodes CASSLDRGREYF.

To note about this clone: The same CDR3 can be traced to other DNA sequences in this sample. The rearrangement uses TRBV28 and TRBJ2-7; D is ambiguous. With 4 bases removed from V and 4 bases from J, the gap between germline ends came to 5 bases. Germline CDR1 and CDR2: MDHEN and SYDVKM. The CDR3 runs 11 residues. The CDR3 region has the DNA TGTGCCAGCAGTTCCCAATACGAGCAGTACTTC. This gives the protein CASSSQYEQYF.

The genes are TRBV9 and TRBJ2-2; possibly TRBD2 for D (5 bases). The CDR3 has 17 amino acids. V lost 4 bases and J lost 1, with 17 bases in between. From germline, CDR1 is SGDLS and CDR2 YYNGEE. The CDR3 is CASSSSVLHENTGELFF. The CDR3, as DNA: TGTGCCAGCAGCAGTAGCGTTCTTCACGAGAACACCGGGGAGCTGTTTTTT.

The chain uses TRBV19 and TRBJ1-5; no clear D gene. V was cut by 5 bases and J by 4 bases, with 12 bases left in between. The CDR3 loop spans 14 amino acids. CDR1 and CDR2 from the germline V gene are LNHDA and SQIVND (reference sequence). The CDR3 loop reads CASSGATLNQPQHF. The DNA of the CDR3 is TGTGCCAGTAGTGGAGCAACGCTTAATCAGCCCCAGCATTTT.

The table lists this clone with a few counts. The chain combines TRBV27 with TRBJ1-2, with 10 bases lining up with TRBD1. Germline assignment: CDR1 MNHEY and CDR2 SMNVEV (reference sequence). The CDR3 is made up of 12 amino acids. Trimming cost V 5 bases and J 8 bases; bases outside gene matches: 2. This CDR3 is CASSGQGGGYTF. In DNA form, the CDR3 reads TGTGCCAGCAGTGGACAGGGGGGAGGCTACACCTTC.

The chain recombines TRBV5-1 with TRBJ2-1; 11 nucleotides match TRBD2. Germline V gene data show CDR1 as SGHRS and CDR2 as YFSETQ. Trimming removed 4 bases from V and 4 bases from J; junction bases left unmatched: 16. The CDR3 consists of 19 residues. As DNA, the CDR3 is TGCGCCAGCAGCCGTGCGGTTTTTGGACTAGCGGGCTTATACAATGAGCAGTTCTTC. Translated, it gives CASSRAVFGLAGLYNEQFF.

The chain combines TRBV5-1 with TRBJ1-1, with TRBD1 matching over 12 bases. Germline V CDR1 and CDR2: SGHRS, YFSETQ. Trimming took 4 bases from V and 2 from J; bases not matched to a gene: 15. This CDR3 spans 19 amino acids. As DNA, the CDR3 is TGCGCCAGCAGCCCCTCTATTCCCCGGGACAGGGGGCCCAACACTGAAGCTTTCTTT. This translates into CASSPSIPRDRGPNTEAFF.

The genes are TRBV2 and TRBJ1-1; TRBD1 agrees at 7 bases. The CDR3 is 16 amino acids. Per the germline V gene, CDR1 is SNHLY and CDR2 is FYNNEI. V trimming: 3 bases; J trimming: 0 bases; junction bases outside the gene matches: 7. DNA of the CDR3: TGTGCCAGCAGTGAGCCACCGGGACAGATGAACACTGAAGCTTTCTTT. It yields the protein CASSEPPGQMNTEAFF.

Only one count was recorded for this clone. CDR3: CASSRRSGYNYGYTF. CDR3 nucleotides: TGTGCCAGCAGCCGACGGTCAGGGTATAACTATGGCTACACCTTC. This chain uses TRBV6-6 with TRBJ1-2; a possible D gene is TRBD1 (5 bases). Germline V gene data show CDR1 as MNHNY and CDR2 as SVGAGI (reference sequence). The CDR3 is 15 amino acids. The germline V and J ends were trimmed by 6 bases and 1 base, with 15 bases remaining between them.

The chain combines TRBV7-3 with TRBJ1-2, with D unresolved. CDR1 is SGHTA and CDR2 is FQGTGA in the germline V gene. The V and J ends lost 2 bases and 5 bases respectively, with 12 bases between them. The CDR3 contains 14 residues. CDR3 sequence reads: CASSLEAGRYGYTF. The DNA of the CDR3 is TGTGCCAGCAGCTTAGAAGCAGGCCGTTATGGCTACACCTTC.

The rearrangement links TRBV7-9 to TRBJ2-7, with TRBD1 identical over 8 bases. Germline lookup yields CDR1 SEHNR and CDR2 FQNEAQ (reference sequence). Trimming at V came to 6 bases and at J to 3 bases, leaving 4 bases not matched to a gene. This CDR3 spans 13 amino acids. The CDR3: CASRQGAGYEQYF. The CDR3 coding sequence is TGTGCCAGCAGGCAGGGGGCAGGCTACGAGCAGTACTTC.

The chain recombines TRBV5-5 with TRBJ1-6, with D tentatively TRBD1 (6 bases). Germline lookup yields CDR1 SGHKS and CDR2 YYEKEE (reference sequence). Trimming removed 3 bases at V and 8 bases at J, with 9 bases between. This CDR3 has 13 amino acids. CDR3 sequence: CASSSNRDSPLHF. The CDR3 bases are TGTGCCAGCAGCTCAAACAGGGATTCACCCCTCCACTTT.

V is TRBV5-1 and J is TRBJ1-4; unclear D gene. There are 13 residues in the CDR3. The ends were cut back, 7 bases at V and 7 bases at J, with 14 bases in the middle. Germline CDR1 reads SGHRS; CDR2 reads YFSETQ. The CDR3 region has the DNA TGCGCCAGCGGCTCCTCGGGTGCTGAAAAACTGTTTTTT. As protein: CASGSSGAEKLFF.

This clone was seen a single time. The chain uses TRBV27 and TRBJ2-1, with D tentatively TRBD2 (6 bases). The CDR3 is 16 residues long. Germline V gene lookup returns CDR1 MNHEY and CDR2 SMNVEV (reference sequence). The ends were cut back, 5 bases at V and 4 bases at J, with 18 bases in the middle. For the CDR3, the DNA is TGTGCCAGCAGTCCACACCGACTAGGAGGGTACAATGAGCAGTTCTTC. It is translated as CASSPHRLGGYNEQFF.

CDR3 region: CASSRLAGGYNEQFF. The CDR3 DNA sequence: TGTGCCAGCAGTCGACTAGCGGGAGGGTACAATGAGCAGTTCTTC. J is TRBJ2-1 and V is TRBV6-4; 14 nucleotides line up with TRBD2. The CDR3 loop spans 15 amino acids. Unmatched junction bases numbered 1, after V lost 5 bases and J lost 4 bases. In germline, CDR1 is MRHNA, CDR2 SNTAGT.

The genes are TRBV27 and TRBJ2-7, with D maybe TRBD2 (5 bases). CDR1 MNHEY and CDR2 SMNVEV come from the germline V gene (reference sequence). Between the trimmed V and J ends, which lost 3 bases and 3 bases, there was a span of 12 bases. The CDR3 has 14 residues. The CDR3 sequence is CASSFKDSVYEQYF. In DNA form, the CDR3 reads TGTGCCAGCAGTTTCAAGGACTCGGTCTACGAGCAGTACTTC.

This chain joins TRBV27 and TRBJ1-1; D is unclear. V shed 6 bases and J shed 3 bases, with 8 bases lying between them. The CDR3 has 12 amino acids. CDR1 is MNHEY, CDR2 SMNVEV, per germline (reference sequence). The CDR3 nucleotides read TGTGCCAGCAGGCGGATGGACACTGAAGCTTTCTTT. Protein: CASRRMDTEAFF.

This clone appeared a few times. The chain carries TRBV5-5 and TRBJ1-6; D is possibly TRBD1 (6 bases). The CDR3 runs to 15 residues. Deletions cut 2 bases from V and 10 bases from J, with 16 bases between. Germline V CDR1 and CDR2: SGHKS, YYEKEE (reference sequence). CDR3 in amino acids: CASSFTGLRGSPLHF. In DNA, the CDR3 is TGTGCCAGCAGCTTCACCGGGCTCAGGGGCTCACCCCTCCACTTT.

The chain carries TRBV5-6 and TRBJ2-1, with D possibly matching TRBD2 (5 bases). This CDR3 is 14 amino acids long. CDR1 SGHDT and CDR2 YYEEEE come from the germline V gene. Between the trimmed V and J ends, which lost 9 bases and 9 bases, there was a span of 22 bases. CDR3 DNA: TGTGCCACTCCCTGGCGGGTGGTCCGGGGTGAGCAGTTCTTC. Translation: CATPWRVVRGEQFF.

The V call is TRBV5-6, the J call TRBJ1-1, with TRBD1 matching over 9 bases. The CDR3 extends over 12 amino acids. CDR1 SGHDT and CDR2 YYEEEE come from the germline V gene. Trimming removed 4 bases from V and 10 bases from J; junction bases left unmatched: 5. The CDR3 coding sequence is TGTGCCAGCAGCACGATGGACAGGGGAGCTTTCTTT. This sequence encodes CASSTMDRGAFF. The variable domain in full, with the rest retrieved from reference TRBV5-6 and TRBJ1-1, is DAGVTQSPTHLIKTRGQQVTLRCSPKSGHDTVSWYQQALGQGPQFIFQYYEEEERQRGNFPDRFSGHQFPNYSSELNVNALLLGDSALYLCASSTMDRGAFFGQGTRLTVV.

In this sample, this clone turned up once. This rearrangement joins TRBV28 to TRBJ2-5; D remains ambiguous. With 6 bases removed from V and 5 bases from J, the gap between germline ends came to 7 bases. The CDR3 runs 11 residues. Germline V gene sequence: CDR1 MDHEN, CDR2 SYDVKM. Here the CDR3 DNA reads TGTGCCAGCAGGTCCCGGGAGACCCAGTACTTC. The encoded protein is CASRSRETQYF.

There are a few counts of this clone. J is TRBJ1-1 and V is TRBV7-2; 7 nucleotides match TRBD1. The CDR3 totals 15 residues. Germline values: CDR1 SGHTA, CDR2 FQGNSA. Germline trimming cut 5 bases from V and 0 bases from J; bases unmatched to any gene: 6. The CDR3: CASSRDSNMNTEAFF. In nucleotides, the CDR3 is TGTGCCAGCAGCCGGGACAGCAACATGAACACTGAAGCTTTCTTT. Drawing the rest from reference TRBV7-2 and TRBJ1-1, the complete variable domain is GAGVSQSPSNKVTEKGKDVELRCDPISGHTALYWYRQSLGQGLEFLIYFQGNSAPDKSGLPSDRFSAERTGGSVSTLTIQRTQQEDSAVYLCASSRDSNMNTEAFFGQGTRLTVV.

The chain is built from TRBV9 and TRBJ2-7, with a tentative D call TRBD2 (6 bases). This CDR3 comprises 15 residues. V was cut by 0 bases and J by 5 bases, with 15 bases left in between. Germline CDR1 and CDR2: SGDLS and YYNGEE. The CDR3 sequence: CASSVDIGGGNEQYF. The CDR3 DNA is TGTGCCAGCAGCGTAGACATCGGTGGGGGGAACGAGCAGTACTTC.

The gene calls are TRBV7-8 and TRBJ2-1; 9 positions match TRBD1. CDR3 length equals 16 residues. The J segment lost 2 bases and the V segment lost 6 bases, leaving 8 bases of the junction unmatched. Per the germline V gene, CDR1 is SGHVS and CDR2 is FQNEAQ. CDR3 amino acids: CASRSHGTGTYNEQFF. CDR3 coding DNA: TGTGCCAGCAGATCCCACGGGACAGGGACCTACAATGAGCAGTTCTTC.

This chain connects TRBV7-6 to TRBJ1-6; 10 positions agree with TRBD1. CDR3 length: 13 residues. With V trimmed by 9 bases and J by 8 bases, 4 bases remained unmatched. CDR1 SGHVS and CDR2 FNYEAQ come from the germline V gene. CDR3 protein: CASSGTGDSPLHF. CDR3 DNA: TGTGCCAGTTCGGGGACAGGGGATTCACCCCTCCACTTT.

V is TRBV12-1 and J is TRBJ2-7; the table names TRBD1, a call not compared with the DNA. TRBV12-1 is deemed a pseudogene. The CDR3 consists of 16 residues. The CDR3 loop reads CASRVEDRVRSYEQYF. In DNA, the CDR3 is TGTGCCAGCAGGGTCGAAGACAGGGTTCGTTCCTACGAGCAGTACTTC.

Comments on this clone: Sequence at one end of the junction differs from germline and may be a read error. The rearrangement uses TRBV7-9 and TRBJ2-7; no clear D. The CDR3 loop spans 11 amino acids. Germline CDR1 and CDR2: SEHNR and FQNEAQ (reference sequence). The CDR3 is CSSSLRYEQYF. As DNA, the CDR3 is TGTTCCAGCAGCTTACGGTACGAGCAGTACTTC.